Sequencing of this T cell receptor beta chain was carried out in a study of OX40 agonist ivuxolimab in advanced cancers. Clones were sequenced by immunoSEQ multiplex PCR, and TCRdb holds only the in-frame ones, with some missing. The sample gives 80,000 to 130,000 clones, 90% of which show up once; 0.31% is in the top ten. Study-wide results and caveats: At doses 0.1 to 3.0 mg/kg, CD4+ and CD8+ clones expanded. More expanded clones were seen, on average, in CD8+ T cells than in CD4+.

Notes on this clone: What it binds is not known.

The trim removed 7 bases at V and 2 bases at J, leaving 10 bases unmatched. Per the germline V gene, CDR1 is SGHAT and CDR2 is FQNNGV. The CDR3 contains 15 residues. The source was CD4+ or CD8+ T cells sorted from blood, collected in a trial of the OX40 agonist ivuxolimab. This TCR was recovered from an adult with an advanced solid tumor such as melanoma, head and neck, liver or kidney cancer. This chain connects TRBV11-2 to TRBJ2-7, with TRBD2 matching 8 bases. The CDR3 DNA follows: TGTGCCAGCACCCCGAGGGTAGCGGGAACCTACGAGCAGTACTTC. Translated, it gives CASTPRVAGTYEQYF.